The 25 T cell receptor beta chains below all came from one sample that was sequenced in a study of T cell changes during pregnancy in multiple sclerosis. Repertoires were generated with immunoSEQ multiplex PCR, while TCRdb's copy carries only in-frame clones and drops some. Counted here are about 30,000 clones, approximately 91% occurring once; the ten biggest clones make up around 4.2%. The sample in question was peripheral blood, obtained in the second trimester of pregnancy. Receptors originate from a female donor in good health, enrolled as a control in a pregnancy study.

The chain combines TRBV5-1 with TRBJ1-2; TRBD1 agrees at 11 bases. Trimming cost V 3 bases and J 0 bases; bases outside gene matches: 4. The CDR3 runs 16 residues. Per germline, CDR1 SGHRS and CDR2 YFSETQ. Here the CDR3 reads CASSSLGQGANYGYTF. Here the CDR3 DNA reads TGCGCCAGCAGCTCATTGGGACAGGGGGCTAACTATGGCTACACCTTC.

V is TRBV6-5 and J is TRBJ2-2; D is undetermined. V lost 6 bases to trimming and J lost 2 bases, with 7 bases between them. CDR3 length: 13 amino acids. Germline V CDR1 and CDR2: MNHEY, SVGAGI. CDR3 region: CASRTFNTGELFF. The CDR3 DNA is TGTGCCAGCAGGACTTTTAACACCGGGGAGCTGTTTTTT.

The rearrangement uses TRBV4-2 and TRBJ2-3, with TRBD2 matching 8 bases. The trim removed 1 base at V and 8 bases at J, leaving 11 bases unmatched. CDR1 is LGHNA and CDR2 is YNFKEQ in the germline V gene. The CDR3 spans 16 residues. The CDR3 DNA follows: TGTGCCAGCAGCCAAGCGAACGGGGGGGCCCCCCGTACGCAGTATTTT. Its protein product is CASSQANGGAPRTQYF.

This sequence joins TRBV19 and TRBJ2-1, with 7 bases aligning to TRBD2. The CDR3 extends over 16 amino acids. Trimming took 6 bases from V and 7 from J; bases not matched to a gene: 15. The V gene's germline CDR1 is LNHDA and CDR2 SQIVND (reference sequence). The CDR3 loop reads CASRLLTSSLTNEQFF. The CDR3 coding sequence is TGTGCCAGTAGACTGCTGACTAGCTCTTTGACAAATGAGCAGTTCTTC.

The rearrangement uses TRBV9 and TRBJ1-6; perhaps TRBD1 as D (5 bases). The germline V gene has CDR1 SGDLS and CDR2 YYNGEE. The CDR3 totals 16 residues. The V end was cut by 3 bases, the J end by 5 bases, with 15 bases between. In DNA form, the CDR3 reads TGTGCCAGCAGCGCCGGGGGACCGACGAATAATTCACCCCTCCACTTT. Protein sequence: CASSAGGPTNNSPLHF.

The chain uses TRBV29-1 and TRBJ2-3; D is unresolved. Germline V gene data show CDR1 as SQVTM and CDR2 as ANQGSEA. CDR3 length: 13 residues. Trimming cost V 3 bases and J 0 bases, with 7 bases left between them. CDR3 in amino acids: CSVERPSTDTQYF. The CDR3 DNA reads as TGCAGCGTTGAGCGGCCTAGCACAGATACGCAGTATTTT.

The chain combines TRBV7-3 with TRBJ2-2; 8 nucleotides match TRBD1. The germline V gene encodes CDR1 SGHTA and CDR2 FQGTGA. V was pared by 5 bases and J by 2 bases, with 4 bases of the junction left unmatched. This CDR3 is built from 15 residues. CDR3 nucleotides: TGTGCCAGCAGCCTTCAGGGGGCAAACACCGGGGAGCTGTTTTTT. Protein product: CASSLQGANTGELFF.

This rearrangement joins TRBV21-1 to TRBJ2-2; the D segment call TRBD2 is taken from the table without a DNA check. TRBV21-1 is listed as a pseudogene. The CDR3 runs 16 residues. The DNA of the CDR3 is TGTGCCAGCAGCCTTCGACTAGCGGGCAACACCGGGGAGCTGTTTTTT. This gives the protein CASSLRLAGNTGELFF.

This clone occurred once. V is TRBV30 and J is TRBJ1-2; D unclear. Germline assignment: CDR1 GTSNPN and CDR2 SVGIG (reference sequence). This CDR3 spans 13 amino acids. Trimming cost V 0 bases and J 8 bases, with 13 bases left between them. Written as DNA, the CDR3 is TGTGCCTGGAGTGTATCCGGGATCGGGGGCTACACCTTC. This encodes CAWSVSGIGGYTF.

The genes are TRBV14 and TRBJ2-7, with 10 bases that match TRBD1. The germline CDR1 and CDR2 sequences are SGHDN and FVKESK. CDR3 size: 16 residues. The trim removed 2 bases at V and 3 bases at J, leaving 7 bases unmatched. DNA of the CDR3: TGTGCCAGCAGCCAACCGCGACAGGGGGCAGTCTACGAGCAGTACTTC. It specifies CASSQPRQGAVYEQYF.

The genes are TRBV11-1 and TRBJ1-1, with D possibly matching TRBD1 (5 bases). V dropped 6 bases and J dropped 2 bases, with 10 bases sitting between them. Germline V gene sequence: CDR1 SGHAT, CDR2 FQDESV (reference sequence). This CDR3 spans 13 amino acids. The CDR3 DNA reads TGTGCCAGCAGTGCAGGGCTAAACACTGAAGCTTTCTTT. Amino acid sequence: CASSAGLNTEAFF.

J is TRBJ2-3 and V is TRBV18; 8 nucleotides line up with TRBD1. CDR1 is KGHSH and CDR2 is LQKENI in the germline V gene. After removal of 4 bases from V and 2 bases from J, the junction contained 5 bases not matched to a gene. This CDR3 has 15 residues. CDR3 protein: CASSRTGQPTDTQYF. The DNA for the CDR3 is TGTGCCAGCTCACGGACAGGGCAACCCACAGATACGCAGTATTTT.

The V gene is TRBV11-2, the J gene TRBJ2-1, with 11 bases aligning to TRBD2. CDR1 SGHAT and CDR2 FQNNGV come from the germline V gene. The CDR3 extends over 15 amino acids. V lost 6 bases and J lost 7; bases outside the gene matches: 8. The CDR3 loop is CASSISGGAINEQFF. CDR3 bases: TGTGCCAGCAGTATTAGCGGGGGGGCGATAAATGAGCAGTTCTTC.

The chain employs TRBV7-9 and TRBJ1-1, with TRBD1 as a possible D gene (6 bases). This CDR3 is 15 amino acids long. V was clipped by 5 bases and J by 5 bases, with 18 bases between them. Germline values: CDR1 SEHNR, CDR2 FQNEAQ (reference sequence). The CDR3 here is CASSPPVQGATEAFF. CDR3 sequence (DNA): TGTGCCAGCAGCCCGCCCGTACAGGGAGCGACTGAAGCTTTCTTT.

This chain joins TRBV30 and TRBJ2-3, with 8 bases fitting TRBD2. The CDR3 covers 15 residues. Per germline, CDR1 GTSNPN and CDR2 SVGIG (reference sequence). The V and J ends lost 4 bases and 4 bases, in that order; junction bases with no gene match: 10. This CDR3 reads CAWKRLAREADTQYF. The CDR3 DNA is TGTGCCTGGAAGAGACTAGCGAGGGAAGCAGATACGCAGTATTTT.

In nucleotides, the CDR3 is TGTGCCAGCAGCAGGGTGGCTAGCGGTGGCCTTTACTACGAGCAGTACTTC. This gives the protein CASSRVASGGLYYEQYF. This chain joins TRBV11-2 and TRBJ2-7; 7 bases map to TRBD2. V lost 5 bases to trimming and J lost 3 bases; unmatched junction nucleotides: 16. From germline, CDR1 is SGHAT and CDR2 FQNNGV. The CDR3 is 17 residues long.

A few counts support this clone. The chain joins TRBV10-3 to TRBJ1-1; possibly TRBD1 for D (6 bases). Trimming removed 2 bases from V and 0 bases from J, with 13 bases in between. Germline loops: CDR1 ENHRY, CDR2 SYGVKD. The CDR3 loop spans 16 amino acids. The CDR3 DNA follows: TGTGCCATCAGTGAGGGTCAACAGGGCATGAACACTGAAGCTTTCTTT. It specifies CAISEGQQGMNTEAFF.

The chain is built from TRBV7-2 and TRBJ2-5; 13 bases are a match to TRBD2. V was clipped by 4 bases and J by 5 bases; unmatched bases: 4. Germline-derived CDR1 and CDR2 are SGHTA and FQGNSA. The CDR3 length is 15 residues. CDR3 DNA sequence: TGTGCCAGCAGCTCCCTACTAGCGGGGGGGGAGACCCAGTACTTC. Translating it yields CASSSLLAGGETQYF.

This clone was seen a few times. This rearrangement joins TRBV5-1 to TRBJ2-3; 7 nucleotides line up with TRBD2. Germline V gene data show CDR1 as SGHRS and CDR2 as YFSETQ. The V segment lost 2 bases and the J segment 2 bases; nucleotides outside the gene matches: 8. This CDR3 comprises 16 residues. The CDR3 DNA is TGCGCCAGCAGCTTCCGTGCAGCGGGGATCACAGATACGCAGTATTTT. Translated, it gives CASSFRAAGITDTQYF.

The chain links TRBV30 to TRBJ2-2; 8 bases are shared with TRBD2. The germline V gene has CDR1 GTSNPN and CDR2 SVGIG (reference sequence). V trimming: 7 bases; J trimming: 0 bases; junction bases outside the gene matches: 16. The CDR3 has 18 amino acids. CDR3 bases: TGTGCCTTGAGGGCGAGCGGGGTTAGCGGGGCGAACACCGGGGAGCTGTTTTTT. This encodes CALRASGVSGANTGELFF.

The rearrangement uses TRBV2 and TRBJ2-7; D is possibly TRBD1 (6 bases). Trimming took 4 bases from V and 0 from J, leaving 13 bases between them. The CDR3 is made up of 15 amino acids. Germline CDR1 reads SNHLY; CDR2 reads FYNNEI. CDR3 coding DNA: TGTGCCAGCAGTGGGGTGGCGGACAGCTCCTACGAGCAGTACTTC. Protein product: CASSGVADSSYEQYF.

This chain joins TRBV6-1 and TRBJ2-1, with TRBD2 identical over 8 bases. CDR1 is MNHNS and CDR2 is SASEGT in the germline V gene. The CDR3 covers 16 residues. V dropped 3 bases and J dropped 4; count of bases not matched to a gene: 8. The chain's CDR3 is CASSEVSGGRYNEQFF. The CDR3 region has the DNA TGTGCCAGCAGTGAGGTTTCGGGGGGGAGGTACAATGAGCAGTTCTTC.

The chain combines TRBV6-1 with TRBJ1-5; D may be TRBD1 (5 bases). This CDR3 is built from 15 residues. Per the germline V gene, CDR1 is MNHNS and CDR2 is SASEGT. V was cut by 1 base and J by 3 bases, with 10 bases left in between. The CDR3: CASSEGGLVNQPQHF. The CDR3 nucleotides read TGTGCCAGCAGTGAAGGGGGCCTGGTCAATCAGCCCCAGCATTTT.

The CDR3 is CASSAWPGTGSTYGYTF. The CDR3 coding sequence is TGTGCCAGCAGTGCTTGGCCAGGGACAGGGAGTACCTATGGCTACACCTTC. J is TRBJ1-2 and V is TRBV6-1; TRBD1 agrees at 9 bases. Germline CDR1 is MNHNS and CDR2 is SASEGT. The J segment lost 4 bases and the V segment lost 4 bases, leaving 13 bases of the junction unmatched. This CDR3 is built from 17 residues.

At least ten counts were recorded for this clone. CDR3 nucleotide sequence: TGTGCCAGCAGACAGGGGGCGAATGAGCAGTACTTC. This codes for CASRQGANEQYF. The V call is TRBV27, the J call TRBJ2-7, with TRBD1 identical over 9 bases. Trimming took 6 bases from V and 7 from J; bases not matched to a gene: 4. There are 12 residues in the CDR3. The germline CDR1 and CDR2 sequences are MNHEY and SMNVEV (reference sequence).